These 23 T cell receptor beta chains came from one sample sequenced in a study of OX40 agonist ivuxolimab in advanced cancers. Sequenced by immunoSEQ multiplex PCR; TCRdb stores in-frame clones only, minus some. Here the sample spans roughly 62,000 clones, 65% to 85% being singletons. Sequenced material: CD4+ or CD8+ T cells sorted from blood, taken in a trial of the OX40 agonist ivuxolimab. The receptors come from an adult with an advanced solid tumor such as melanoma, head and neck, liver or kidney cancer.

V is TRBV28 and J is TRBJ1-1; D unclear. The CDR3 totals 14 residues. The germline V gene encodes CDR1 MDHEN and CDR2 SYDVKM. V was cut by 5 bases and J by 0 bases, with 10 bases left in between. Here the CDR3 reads CASSAETLNTEAFF. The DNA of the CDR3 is TGTGCCAGCAGTGCAGAGACACTGAACACTGAAGCTTTCTTT.

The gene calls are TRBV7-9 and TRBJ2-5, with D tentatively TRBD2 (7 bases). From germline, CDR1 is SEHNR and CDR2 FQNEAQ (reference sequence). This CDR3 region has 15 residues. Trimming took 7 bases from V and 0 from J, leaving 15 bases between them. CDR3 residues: CASTLRGGNQETQYF. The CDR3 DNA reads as TGTGCCAGCACTCTTAGGGGGGGCAACCAAGAGACCCAGTACTTC.

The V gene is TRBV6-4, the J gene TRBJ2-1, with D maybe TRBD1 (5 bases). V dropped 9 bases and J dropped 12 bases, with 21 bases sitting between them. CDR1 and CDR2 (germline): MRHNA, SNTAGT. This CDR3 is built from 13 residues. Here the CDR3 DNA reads TGTGCCAGGGGTTTGGGCTCCCCGCAGGGGCAGTTCTTC. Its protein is CARGLGSPQGQFF.

The CDR3 region has the DNA TGTGCCAGCAGGGCGAGGGGACTAGCTGGGGCCAACGTCCTGACTTTC. This sequence encodes CASRARGLAGANVLTF. This chain links TRBV2 with TRBJ2-6, with TRBD2 matching 8 bases. After removal of 6 bases from V and 2 bases from J, the junction contained 6 bases not matched to a gene. CDR1 is SNHLY and CDR2 is FYNNEI in the germline V gene. CDR3 length equals 16 residues.

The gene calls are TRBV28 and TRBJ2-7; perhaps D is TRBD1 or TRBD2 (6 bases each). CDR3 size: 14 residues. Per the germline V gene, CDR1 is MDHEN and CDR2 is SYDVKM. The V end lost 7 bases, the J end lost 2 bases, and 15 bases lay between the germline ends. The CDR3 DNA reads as TGTGCCAGCACCCCGGGGGCAGTCCCCTACGAGCAGTACTTC. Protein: CASTPGAVPYEQYF.

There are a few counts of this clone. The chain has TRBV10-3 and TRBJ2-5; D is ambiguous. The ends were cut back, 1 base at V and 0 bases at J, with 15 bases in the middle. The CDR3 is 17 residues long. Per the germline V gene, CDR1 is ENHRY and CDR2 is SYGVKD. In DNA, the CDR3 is TGTGCCATCAGTGAGTTTGGTGCGGCCCCGTACCAAGAGACCCAGTACTTC. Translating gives CAISEFGAAPYQETQYF.

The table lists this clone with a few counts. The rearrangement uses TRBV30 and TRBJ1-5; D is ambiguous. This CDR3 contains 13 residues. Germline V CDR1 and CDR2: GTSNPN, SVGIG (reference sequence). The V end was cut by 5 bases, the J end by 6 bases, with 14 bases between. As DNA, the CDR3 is TGTGCCTGGGAATCAGGATTGGGTCAGCCCCAGCATTTT. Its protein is CAWESGLGQPQHF.

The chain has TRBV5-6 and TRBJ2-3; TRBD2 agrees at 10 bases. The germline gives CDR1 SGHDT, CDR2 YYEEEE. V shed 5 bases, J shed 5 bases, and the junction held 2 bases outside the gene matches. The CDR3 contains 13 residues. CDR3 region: CASRGLARDTQYF. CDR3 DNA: TGTGCCAGCAGGGGACTAGCGCGAGATACGCAGTATTTT.

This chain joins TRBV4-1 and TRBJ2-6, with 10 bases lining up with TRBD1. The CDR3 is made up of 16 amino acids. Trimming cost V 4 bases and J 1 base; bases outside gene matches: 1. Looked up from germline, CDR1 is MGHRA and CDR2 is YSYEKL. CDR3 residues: CASSLDRGSGANVLTF. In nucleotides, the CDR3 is TGCGCCAGCAGCCTGGACAGGGGGTCTGGGGCCAACGTCCTGACTTTC.

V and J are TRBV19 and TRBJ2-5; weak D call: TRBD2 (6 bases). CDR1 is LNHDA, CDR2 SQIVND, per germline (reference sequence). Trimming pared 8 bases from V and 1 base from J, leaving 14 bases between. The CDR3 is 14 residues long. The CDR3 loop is CASATQGLQETQYF. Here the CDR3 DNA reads TGTGCCAGTGCTACCCAGGGACTCCAAGAGACCCAGTACTTC.

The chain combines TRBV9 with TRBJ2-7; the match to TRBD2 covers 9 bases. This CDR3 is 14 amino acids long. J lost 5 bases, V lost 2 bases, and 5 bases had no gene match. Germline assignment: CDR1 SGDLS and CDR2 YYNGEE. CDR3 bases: TGTGCCAGCAGCGTGGGGACTAGCTTCCACGAGCAGTACTTC. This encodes CASSVGTSFHEQYF. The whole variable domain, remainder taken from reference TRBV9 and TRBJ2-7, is DSGVTQTPKHLITATGQRVTLRCSPRSGDLSVYWYQQSLDQGLQFLIQYYNGEERAKGNILERFSAQQFPDLHSELNLSSLELGDSALYFCASSVGTSFHEQYFGPGTRLTVT.

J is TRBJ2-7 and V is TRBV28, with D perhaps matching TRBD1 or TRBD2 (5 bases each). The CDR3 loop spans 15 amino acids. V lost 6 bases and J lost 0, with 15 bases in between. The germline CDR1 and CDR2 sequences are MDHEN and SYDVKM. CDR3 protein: CASSNAGGSSYEQYF. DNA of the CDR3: TGTGCCAGCAGCAACGCTGGGGGAAGCTCCTACGAGCAGTACTTC.

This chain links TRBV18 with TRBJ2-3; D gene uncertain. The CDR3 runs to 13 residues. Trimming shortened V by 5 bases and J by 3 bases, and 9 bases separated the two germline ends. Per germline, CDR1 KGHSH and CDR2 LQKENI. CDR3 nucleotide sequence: TGTGCCAGCTCAAATTCTTTTACAGATACGCAGTATTTT. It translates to CASSNSFTDTQYF.

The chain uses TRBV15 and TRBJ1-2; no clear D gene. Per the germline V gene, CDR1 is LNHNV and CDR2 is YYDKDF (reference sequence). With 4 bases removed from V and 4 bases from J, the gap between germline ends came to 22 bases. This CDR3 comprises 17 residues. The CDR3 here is CATSIDVRCGKTYGYTF. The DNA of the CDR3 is TGTGCCACCAGCATCGATGTACGGTGTGGAAAGACCTATGGCTACACCTTC.

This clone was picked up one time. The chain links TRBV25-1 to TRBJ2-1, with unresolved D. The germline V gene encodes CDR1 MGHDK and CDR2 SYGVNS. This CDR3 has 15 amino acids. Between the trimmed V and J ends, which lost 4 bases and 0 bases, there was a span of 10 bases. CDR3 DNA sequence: TGTGCCAGCAGTGGAGAGATAAGCTCCTACAATGAGCAGTTCTTC. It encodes CASSGEISSYNEQFF. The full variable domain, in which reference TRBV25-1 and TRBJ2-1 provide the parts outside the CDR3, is EADIYQTPRYLVIGTGKKITLECSQTMGHDKMYWYQQDPGMELHLIHYSYGVNSTEKGDLSSESTVSRIRTEHFPLTLESARPSHTSQYLCASSGEISSYNEQFFGPGTRLTVL.

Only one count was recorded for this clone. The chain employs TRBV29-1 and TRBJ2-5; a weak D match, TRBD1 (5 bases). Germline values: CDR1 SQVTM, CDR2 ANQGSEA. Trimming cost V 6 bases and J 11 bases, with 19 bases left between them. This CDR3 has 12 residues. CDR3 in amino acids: CSVHAGRDEQYF. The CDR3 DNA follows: TGCAGCGTACATGCCGGCAGGGATGAGCAGTACTTC.

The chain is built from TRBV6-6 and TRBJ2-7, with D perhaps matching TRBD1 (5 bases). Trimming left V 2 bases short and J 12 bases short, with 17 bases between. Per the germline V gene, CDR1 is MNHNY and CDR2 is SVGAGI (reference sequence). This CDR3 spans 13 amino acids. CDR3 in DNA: TGTGCCAGCAGTTACAATGTATACAGGTCTCTGTACTTC. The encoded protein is CASSYNVYRSLYF.

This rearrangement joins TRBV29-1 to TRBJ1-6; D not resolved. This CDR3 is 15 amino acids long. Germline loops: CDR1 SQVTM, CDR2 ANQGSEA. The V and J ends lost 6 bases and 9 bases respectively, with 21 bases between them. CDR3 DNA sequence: TGCAGCGTCCTATTAGGCACCTATCCTGGTTCACCCCTCCACTTT. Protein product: CSVLLGTYPGSPLHF. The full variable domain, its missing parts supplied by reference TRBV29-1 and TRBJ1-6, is SAVISQKPSRDICQRGTSLTIQCQVDSQVTMMFWYRQQPGQSLTLIATANQGSEATYESGFVIDKFPISRPNLTFSTLTVSNMSPEDSSIYLCSVLLGTYPGSPLHFGNGTRLTVT.

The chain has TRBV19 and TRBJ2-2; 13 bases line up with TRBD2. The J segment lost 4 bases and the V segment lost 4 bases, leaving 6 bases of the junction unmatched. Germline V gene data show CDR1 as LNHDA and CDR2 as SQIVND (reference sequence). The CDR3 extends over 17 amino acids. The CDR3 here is CASSTPTSGRGTGELFF. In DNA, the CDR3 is TGTGCCAGTAGTACGCCCACTAGCGGGAGGGGCACCGGGGAGCTGTTTTTT.

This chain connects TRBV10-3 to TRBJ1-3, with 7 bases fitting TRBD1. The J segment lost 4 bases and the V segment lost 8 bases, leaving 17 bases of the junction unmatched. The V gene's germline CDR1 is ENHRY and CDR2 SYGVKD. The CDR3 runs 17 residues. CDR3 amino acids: CAIAAFDRASAGNTIYF. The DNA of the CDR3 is TGTGCCATCGCAGCTTTTGACAGGGCCTCCGCCGGAAACACCATATATTTT.

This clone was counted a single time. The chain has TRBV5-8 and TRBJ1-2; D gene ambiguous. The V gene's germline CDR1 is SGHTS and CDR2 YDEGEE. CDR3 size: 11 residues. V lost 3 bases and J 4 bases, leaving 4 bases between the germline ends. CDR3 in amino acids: CASSSFYGYTF. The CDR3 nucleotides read TGTGCCAGCAGCTCCTTCTATGGCTACACCTTC.

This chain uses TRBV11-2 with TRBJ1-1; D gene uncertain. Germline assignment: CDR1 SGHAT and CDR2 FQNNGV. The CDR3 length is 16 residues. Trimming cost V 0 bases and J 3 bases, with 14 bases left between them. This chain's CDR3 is CASSLDIRRADTEAFF. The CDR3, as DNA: TGTGCCAGCAGCTTAGATATACGGAGGGCAGACACTGAAGCTTTCTTT.

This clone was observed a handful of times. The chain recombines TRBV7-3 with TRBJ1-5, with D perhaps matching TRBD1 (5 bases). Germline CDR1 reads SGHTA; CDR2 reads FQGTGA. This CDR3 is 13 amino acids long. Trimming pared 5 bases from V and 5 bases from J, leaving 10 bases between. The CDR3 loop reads CASSTQGDQPQHF. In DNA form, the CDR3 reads TGTGCCAGCAGCACGCAGGGTGATCAGCCCCAGCATTTT. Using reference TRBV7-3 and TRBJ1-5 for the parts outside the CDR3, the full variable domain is GAGVSQTPSNKVTEKGKYVELRCDPISGHTALYWYRQSLGQGPEFLIYFQGTGAADDSGLPNDRFFAVRPEGSVSTLKIQRTERGDSAVYLCASSTQGDQPQHFGDGTRLSIL.